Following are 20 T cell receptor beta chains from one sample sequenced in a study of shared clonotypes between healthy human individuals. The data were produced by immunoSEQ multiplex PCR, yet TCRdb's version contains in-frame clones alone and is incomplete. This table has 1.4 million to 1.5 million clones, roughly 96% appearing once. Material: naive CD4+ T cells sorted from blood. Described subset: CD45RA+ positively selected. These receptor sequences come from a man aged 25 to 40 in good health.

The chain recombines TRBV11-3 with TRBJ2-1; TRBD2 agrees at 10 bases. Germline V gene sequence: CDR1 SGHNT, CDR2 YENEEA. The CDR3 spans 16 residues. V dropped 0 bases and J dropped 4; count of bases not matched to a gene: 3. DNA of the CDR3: TGTGCCAGCAGCTTAGAGAGCGGGAGGGCTTACAATGAGCAGTTCTTC. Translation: CASSLESGRAYNEQFF.

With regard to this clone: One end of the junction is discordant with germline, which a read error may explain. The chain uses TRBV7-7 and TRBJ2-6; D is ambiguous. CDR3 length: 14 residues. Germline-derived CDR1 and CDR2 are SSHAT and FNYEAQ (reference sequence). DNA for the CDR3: TGTGCTAGCAGCTTAAACTCTGGGGCCAACGTCCTGACTTTC. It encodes CASSLNSGANVLTF.

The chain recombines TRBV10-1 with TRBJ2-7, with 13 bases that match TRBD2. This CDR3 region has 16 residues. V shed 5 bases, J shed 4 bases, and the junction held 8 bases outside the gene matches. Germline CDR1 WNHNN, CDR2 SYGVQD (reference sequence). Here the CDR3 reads CASSKTSGRAVYEQYF. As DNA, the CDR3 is TGCGCCAGCAGTAAAACTAGCGGGAGGGCCGTTTACGAGCAGTACTTC.

The CDR3 bases are TGTGCCAGCCGGAGTTTCGGGGACTACGAGCAGTACTTC. Translating gives CASRSFGDYEQYF. The chain combines TRBV6-6 with TRBJ2-7; possibly TRBD2 for D (5 bases). The CDR3 is 13 residues long. V was pared by 8 bases and J by 3 bases, with 14 bases between. The germline V gene encodes CDR1 MNHNY and CDR2 SVGAGI (reference sequence).

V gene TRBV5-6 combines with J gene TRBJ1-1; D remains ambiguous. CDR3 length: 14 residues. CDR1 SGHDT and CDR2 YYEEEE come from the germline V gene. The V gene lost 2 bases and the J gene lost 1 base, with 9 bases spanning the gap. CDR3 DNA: TGTGCCAGCAGCTTTGGGGTCGGGAACACTGAAGCTTTCTTT. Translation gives CASSFGVGNTEAFF.

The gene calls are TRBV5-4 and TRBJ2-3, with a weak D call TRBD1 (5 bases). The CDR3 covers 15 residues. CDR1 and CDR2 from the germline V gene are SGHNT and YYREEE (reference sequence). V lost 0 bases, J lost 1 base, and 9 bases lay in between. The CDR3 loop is CASSLVPRGTDTQYF. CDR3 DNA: TGTGCCAGCAGCTTGGTCCCCAGGGGCACAGATACGCAGTATTTT.

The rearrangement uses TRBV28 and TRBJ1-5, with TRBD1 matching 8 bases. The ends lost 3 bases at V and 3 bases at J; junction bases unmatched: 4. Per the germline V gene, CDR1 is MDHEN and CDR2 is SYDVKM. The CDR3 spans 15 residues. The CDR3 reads CASSFLTGVNQPQHF. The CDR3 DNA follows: TGTGCCAGCAGTTTCTTGACAGGGGTCAATCAGCCCCAGCATTTT.

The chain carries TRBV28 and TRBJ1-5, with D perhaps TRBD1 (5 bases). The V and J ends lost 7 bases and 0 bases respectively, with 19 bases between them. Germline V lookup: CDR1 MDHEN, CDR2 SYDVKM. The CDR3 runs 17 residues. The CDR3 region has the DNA TGTGCCAGCACCGGGGGACGGAACCTTTATAGCAATCAGCCCCAGCATTTT. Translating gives CASTGGRNLYSNQPQHF.

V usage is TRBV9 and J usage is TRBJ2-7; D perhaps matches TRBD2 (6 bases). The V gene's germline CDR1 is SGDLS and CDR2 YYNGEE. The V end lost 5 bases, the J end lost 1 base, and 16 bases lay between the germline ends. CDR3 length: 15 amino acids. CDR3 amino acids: CASSATGRGSYEQYF. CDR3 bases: TGTGCCAGCAGTGCCACCGGGCGGGGATCCTACGAGCAGTACTTC.

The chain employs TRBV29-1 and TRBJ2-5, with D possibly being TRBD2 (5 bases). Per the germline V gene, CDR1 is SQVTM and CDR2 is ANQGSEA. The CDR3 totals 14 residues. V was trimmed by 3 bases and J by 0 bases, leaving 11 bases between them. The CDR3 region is CSVDWTGNQETQYF. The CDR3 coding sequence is TGCAGCGTTGATTGGACGGGGAACCAAGAGACCCAGTACTTC.

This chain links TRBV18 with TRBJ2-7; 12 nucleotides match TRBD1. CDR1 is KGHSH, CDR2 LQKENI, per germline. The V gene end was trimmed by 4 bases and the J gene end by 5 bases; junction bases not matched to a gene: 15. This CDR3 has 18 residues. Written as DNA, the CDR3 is TGTGCCAGCTCACTATCCCCGGGACAGGGGGCCTCGGTTAACGAGCAGTACTTC. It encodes CASSLSPGQGASVNEQYF.

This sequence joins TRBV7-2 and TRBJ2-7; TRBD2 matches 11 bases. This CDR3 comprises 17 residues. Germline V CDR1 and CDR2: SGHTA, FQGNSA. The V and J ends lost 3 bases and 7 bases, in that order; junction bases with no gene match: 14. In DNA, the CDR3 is TGTGCCAGCAGCTTTAGCGGGAGGGTCTCTACGATGAAGGAGCAGTACTTC. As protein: CASSFSGRVSTMKEQYF. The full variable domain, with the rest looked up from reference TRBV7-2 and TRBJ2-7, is GAGVSQSPSNKVTEKGKDVELRCDPISGHTALYWYRQSLGQGLEFLIYFQGNSAPDKSGLPSDRFSAERTGGSVSTLTIQRTQQEDSAVYLCASSFSGRVSTMKEQYFGPGTRLTVT.

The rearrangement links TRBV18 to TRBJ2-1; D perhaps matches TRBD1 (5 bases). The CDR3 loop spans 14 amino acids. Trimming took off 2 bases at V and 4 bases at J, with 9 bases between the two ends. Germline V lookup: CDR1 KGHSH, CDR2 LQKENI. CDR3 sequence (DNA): TGTGCCAGCTCACCATTACAGGCATACAATGAGCAGTTCTTC. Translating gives CASSPLQAYNEQFF.

CDR3 nucleotide sequence: TGTGCCAGCAGTAAATCGGGAGCCTACGAGCAGTACTTC. Its protein product is CASSKSGAYEQYF. The chain recombines TRBV25-1 with TRBJ2-7; D perhaps matches TRBD2 (6 bases). Per the germline V gene, CDR1 is MGHDK and CDR2 is SYGVNS. The CDR3 runs to 13 residues. With 5 bases removed from V and 2 bases from J, the gap between germline ends came to 10 bases.

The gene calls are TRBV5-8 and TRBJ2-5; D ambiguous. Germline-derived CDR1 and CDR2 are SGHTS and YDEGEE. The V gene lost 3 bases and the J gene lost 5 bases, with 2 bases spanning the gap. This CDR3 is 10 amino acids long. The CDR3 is CASSWETQYF. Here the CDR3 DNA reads TGTGCCAGCAGCTGGGAGACCCAGTACTTC.

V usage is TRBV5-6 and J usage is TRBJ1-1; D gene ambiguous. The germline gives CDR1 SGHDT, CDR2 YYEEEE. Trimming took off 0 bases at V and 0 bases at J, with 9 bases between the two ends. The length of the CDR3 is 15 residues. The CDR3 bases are TGTGCCAGCAGCTTGGATGTCCAAGTGAACACTGAAGCTTTCTTT. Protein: CASSLDVQVNTEAFF.

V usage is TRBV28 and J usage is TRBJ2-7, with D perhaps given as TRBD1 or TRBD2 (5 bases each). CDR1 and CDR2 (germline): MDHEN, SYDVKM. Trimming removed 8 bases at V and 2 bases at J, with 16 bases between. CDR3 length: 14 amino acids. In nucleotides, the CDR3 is TGTGCCAGCCTTAACATCCGGGACCCCTACGAGCAGTACTTC. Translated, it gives CASLNIRDPYEQYF.

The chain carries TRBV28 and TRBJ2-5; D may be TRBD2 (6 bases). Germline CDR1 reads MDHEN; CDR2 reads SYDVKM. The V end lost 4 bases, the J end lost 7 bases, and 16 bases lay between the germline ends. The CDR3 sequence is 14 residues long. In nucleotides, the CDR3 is TGTGCCAGCAGTTCACCAGGGAAGGGAGGGACCCAGTACTTC. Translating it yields CASSSPGKGGTQYF.

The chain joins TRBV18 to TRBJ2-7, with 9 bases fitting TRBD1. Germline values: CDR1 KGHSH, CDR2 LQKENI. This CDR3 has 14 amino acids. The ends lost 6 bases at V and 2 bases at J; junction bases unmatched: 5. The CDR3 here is CASSTGTGPYEQYF. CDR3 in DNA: TGTGCCAGCTCGACTGGGACAGGGCCCTACGAGCAGTACTTC.

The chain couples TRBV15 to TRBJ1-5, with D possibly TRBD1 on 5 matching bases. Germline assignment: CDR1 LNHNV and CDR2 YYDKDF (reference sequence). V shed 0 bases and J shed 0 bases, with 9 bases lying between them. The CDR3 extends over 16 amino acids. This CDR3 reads CATSRDTGDSNQPQHF. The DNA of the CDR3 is TGTGCCACCAGCAGAGATACGGGGGATAGCAATCAGCCCCAGCATTTT. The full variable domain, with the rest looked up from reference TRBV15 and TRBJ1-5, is DAMVIQNPRYQVTQFGKPVTLSCSQTLNHNVMYWYQQKSSQAPKLLFHYYDKDFNNEADTPDNFQSRRPNTSFCFLDIRSPGLGDTAMYLCATSRDTGDSNQPQHFGDGTRLSIL.